This T cell receptor beta chain was identified in a study of early T cells in non-severe SARS-CoV-2 infection (dated by TCRdb to about 2021). In the study overall: Because TCR sequencing relied on bulk RNA taken from unsorted whole blood, pairing of alpha and beta chains was not possible. Study-wide findings and limitations: Matching against VDJdb was skewed toward anti-spike CD8 responses, likely underestimated virus-specific expansions, and missed private and CD4 specificities.

To prepare the library, 5' RACE was applied. Sequencing instrument: NextSeq 500. In the TCR library protocol, unique molecular identifiers were attached to individual cDNA molecules to correct for PCR bias and sequencing error. Sequencing covered both TCR alpha and beta chains, and within each sample the abundances of alpha and beta sequences were tightly co-correlated. Per the source publication's procedure: V gene, J gene and CDR3 annotation of TCR sequences was performed with Decombinator V4. TCRs were defined as expanded if a significant change between any two time points was detected under a Poisson model with p below 0.0001. TCR abundances were normalised to the total number of TCRs sequenced per sample and were expressed as counts per million. MAIT TCRs were defined by TRAV1-2 paired with TRAJ12, TRAJ20 or TRAJ33, and iNKT TCRs by TRAV10 paired with TRAJ18. A search of VDJdb, accessed on 1 November 2021, was run for TCRs annotated to CMV, EBV and SARS-CoV-2, with TCRs annotated for multiple antigens excluded. The public reads were run again by TCRdb, first through fastp at Q25 and then through MiXCR, and only productive beta chains were kept. Rows merge per CDR3 protein into single entries with the most common DNA and genes. The authors' filters were not applied to this entry. Here the sample has 20,000 to 30,000 distinct CDR3 sequences; 4.3% occur a single time. More than 15% of the sample goes to the ten largest clones.

The study was a case-control design nested within a healthcare worker cohort in London, UK, with weekly nasopharyngeal swab PCR tests and blood sampling. Healthcare workers were enrolled in the week of the UK lockdown, from 23 to 31 March 2020, and were followed every week for up to about 16 weeks. V sheds 3 bases and J sheds 6 bases, leaving 6 bases between their ends. Including the terminal cysteine and phenylalanine, the CDR3 comprises 12 residues. The CDR3 DNA has 36 bases and is translated from base 1. Of note for this clonotype: This clone's antigen is unknown. Base qualities were left out, and no much larger clone turns up one base away.

Sequencing was performed on whole blood. The sequence was collected from an adult who was a healthcare worker with PCR-confirmed SARS-CoV-2 infection or an uninfected control (not recorded which). The chain couples TRBV12-3 or TRBV12-4 to TRBJ1-3; no D segment can be confidently identified. In nucleotide form, the sequence is TGTGCCAGCAGTTTGGGAATAAACACCATATATTTT. The encoded protein is CASSLGINTIYF.